This T cell receptor beta chain was sequenced for a study of blood T cells in healthy people across ages. Isolated PBMCs totaled at least 6 million in each sample. The CDR3 contains 14 residues. For the second PCR, which ran for about 7 to 11 cycles, a sample-barcoded 5' primer and a J-beta primer mix were used. MiXCR, applied by TCRdb to the 5' RACE reads, yields one record per CDR3 protein. This table holds 1.5 million to 1.8 million distinct CDR3 sequences, under 55% found once. This receptor was obtained from a woman between 18 and 29 years old in good health. The rearrangement joins TRBV12-3 or TRBV12-4 to TRBJ2-5; 8 nucleotides align to TRBD1. The J call may be mistaken, given a closer DNA end match to TRBJ2-7. Sequenced input: blood. The CDR3 nucleotides are TGTGCCAGCAGAGCTCCGGACAGGGTGTTCGAGCAGTACTTC. Residues: CASRAPDRVFEQYF.